A single sample gave rise to the 4 T cell receptor beta chains below, sequenced in a study of Ad26.COV2.S vaccination and SARS-CoV-2 variants. The table came from immunoSEQ multiplex PCR; TCRdb's copy has only in-frame clones and leaves some out. The sample holds some 640,000 clones, about 90% seen once. The treatment here: roughly 19 received Ad26.COV2.S at low or high dose, single or two shots; about 5 received placebo; per-sample allocation not given. All samples were drawn on day 63, counting from the first vaccine or placebo injection. The input for sequencing was peripheral blood, taken in a trial of Ad26.COV2.S vaccine versus placebo. These receptors came from a person aged 18-60 years who received the Ad26.COV2.S COVID-19 vaccine or a placebo.

This clone was recorded only once. The chain links TRBV11-2 to TRBJ1-3; D is ambiguous. Trimming stripped 3 bases from V and 3 bases from J, with 6 bases between. Germline values: CDR1 SGHAT, CDR2 FQNNGV. The CDR3 contains 13 residues. This CDR3 reads CASSFQDGNTIYF. The CDR3, as DNA: TGTGCCAGCAGCTTCCAGGATGGAAACACCATATATTTT.

The rearrangement uses TRBV4-2 and TRBJ2-7; no firm D call. Germline V CDR1 and CDR2: LGHNA, YNFKEQ. Trimming took 0 bases from V and 2 from J, leaving 11 bases between them. The CDR3 runs to 15 residues. This CDR3 is CASSQDLFRAYEQYF. The CDR3 region has the DNA TGTGCCAGCAGCCAAGATCTATTCCGGGCCTACGAGCAGTACTTC.

The chain carries TRBV5-1 and TRBJ2-7; TRBD2 aligns across 8 bases. V was pared by 0 bases and J by 2 bases, with 10 bases of the junction left unmatched. CDR3 length: 17 amino acids. Germline V CDR1 and CDR2: SGHRS, YFSETQ. The CDR3 nucleotides read TGCGCCAGCAGCTTGGCGCCGGGGGGGACATCCGCCTACGAGCAGTACTTC. Amino acid sequence: CASSLAPGGTSAYEQYF.

In its sample, this clone was seen once. V is TRBV27 and J is TRBJ2-7; tentative D call: TRBD2 (5 bases). The CDR3 is 14 residues long. V was trimmed by 6 bases and J by 1 base, leaving 13 bases between them. Germline lookup yields CDR1 MNHEY and CDR2 SMNVEV (reference sequence). In DNA form, the CDR3 reads TGTGCCAGCAGCCCCGACGGACTTTCCTACGAGCAGTACTTC. It yields the protein CASSPDGLSYEQYF.